The sequence of this TCR beta chain was determined in a study of shared clonotypes between healthy human individuals. The method was immunoSEQ multiplex PCR; TCRdb's version includes in-frame clones alone and lacks a portion of them. The sample contains around 940,000 clones, approximately 80% of which appear only once. Sequenced input: memory CD4+ T cells sorted from blood. Subset given: CD45RA-negative fraction. The TCR was taken from a man between 18 and 29 years old in good health.

The CDR3 bases are TGCGCCAGCAGGAAGACAGAGCTAAAGAACTCCGATACGCAGTATTTT. Amino acids: CASRKTELKNSDTQYF. This chain links TRBV5-1 with TRBJ2-3, with a tentative D call TRBD1 (5 bases). The CDR3 consists of 16 residues. Between the trimmed V and J ends, which lost 5 bases and 6 bases, there was a span of 22 bases. Germline V gives CDR1 SGHRS, CDR2 YFSETQ.